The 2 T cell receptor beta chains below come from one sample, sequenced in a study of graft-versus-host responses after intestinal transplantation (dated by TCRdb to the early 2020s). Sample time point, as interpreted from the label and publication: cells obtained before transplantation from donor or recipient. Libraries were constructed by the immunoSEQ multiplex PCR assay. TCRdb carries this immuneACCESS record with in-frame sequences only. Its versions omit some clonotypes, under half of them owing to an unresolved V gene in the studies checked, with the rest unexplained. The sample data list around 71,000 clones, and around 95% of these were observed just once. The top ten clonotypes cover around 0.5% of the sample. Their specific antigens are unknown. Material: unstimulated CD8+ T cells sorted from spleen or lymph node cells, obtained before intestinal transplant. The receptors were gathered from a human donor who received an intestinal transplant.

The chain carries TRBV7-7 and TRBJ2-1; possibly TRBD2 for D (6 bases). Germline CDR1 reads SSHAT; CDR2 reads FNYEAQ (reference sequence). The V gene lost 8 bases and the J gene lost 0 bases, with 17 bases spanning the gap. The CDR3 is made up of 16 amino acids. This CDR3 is CASSREAGNSYNEQFF. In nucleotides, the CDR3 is TGTGCCAGCTCGAGGGAAGCGGGTAACTCCTACAATGAGCAGTTCTTC.

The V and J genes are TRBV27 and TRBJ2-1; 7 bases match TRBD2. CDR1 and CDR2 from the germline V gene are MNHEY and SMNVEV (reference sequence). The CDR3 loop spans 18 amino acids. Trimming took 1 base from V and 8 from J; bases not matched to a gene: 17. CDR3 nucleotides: TGTGCCAGCAGTTTATTGCTTGGGGGGACTAACCTTATTTATGAGCAGTTCTTC. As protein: CASSLLLGGTNLIYEQFF.